The clone carrying this T cell receptor beta chain appeared a single time. The data were taken from a study of T cell responses to AZD1222 COVID-19 vaccine. Profiling relied on immunoSEQ multiplex PCR, and the TCRdb table lists in-frame clones only, not all of them. The sample has 200,000 or so clones, 80% to 90% seen once. The germline V gene encodes CDR1 SGHRS and CDR2 YFSETQ. The CDR3 extends over 17 amino acids. The trim removed 2 bases at V and 1 base at J, leaving 10 bases unmatched. This TCR was sampled from an adult in good health. J is TRBJ2-3 and V is TRBV5-1; TRBD2 matches at 7 bases. The sample in question was peripheral blood, obtained on day 0 of AZD1222 vaccination. CDR3 sequence reads: CASSLIQRGAGTDTQYF. DNA of the CDR3: TGCGCCAGCAGCTTAATTCAGCGGGGAGCGGGCACAGATACGCAGTATTTT.